What follows describes a single T cell receptor (beta chain). Its antigen is not known. TEMRA cells underwent FACS enrichment and CD8+ and CD4+ T cells underwent negative isolation. The data are from a study of CD8 T cells in Susac syndrome. Study context: Patients with Susac syndrome had blood drawn and were at that point therapy-naive, on corticosteroids, or on intravenous immunoglobulin alone.

Reverse transcription of roughly 0.5 to 1 ug RNA was performed with random hexamers. TCRdb recomputed calls from the immunoSEQ multiplex PCR reads with MiXCR, one row per CDR3 protein. Among 65,000 to 95,000 distinct CDR3 sequences listed, about 94% were seen once. Findings and caveats of the study: That the number of individuals in its TCR sequencing and HLA analysis was relatively small was acknowledged by the study.

The specimen was CD8+ T cells from PBMCs. This TCR was sampled from a human donor with Susac syndrome.

This CDR3 is CSAPTGQNYNEQFF. The CDR3 DNA reads as TGCAGTGCCCCGACGGGACAGAACTACAATGAGCAGTTCTTC. This sequence joins TRBV20-1 and TRBJ2-1; 7 bases fit TRBD1. J was trimmed by 3 bases and V by 6 bases; bases with no gene match: 8. Germline loops: CDR1 DFQATT, CDR2 SNEGSKA (reference sequence). This CDR3 region has 14 residues.